This T cell receptor beta chain comes out of a study of T cell responses to AZD1222 COVID-19 vaccine. Using immunoSEQ multiplex PCR, the repertoire was profiled, and TCRdb retains in-frame clones only, with some absent. The table records under 150,000 clones, approximately 94% of them present only once. Study results and caveats: Repertoires in all cases were sampled only once the peak T cell response had passed. Increases in Spike-specific TCR breadth and depth were seen after two AZD1222 doses.

Concerning this clone: The antigen is not known.

The germline CDR1 and CDR2 sequences are MNHEY and SVGEGT. The CDR3 sequence is 16 residues long. V gave up 2 bases and J gave up 3 bases, with 17 bases separating them. The TCR sequence derives from an adult in good health. This chain uses TRBV6-2 or TRBV6-3 with TRBJ2-7; D tentatively fits TRBD1 or TRBD2 (5 bases each). The sequencing used peripheral blood, collected on day 0 of AZD1222 vaccination. Written as DNA, the CDR3 is TGTGCCAGCAGTTACGGAGGCAGGGTATTCGACTACGAGCAGTACTTC. Its translation is CASSYGGRVFDYEQYF.